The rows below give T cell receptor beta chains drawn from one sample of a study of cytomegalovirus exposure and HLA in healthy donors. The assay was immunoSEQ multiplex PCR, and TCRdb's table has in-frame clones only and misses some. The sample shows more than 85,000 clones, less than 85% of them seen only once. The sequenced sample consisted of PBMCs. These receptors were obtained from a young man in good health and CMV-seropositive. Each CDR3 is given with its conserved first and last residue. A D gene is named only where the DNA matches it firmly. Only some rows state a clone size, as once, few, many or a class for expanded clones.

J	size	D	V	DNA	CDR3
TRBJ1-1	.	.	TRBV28	TGTGCCAGCAGCCAAAGTCACACAGGGATCACTGAAGCTTTCTTT	CASSQSHTGITEAFF
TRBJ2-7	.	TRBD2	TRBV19	TGTGCCAGTAGCATGGGCGGGGGTGGCTACGAGCAGTACTTC	CASSMGGGGYEQYF
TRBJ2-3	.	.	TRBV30	TGTGCCTGGAGCCTGGGGAGGGATACGCAGTATTTT	CAWSLGRDTQYF
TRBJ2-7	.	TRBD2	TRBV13	TGTGCCAGCAGCTTCTTGAGCGGGGACTATGAGCAGTACTTC	CASSFLSGDYEQYF
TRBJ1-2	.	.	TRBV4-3	TGCGCCAGCAGCCAAGATCGAAGCTTAAACTATGGCTACACCTTC	CASSQDRSLNYGYTF
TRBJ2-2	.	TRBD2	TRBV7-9	TGTGCCAGCAGCATAGCGGGGGGAAATACCGGGGAGCTGTTTTTT	CASSIAGGNTGELFF
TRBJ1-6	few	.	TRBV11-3	TGTGCCAGCAGTGGAGGACCCGATTCACCCCTCCACTTT	CASSGGPDSPLHF
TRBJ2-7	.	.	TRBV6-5	TGTGCCAGCAGTCCCCACCTCAGGTTCGACGAGCAGTACTTC	CASSPHLRFDEQYF
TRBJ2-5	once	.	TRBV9	TGTGCCAGCAGCGTAGAAGGACATAGAGAGACCCAGTACTTC	CASSVEGHRETQYF
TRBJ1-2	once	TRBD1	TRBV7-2	TGTGCCAGCAGCTCGGGACAGAACTATGGCTACACCTTC	CASSSGQNYGYTF
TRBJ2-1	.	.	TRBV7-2	TGTGCCAGCAGCCCCCAGGACAGTCTATACAATGAGCAGTTCTTC	CASSPQDSLYNEQFF
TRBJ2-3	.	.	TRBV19	TGTGCCAGTAGCACCCAGGGGAGTGGGGCAGATACGCAGTATTTT	CASSTQGSGADTQYF
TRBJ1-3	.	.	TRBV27	TGTGCCAGCAGTCCCTCCAGGGTCCTCTCTGGAAACACCATATATTTT	CASSPSRVLSGNTIYF
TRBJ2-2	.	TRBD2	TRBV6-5	TGTGCCAGCAGTTACGGGAGGGGTGGGGAGCTGTTTTTT	CASSYGRGGELFF